A single sample gave rise to the 11 T cell receptor beta chains below, sequenced in a study of T-cell memory formation after mild COVID-19. TCRdb reanalysed the 5' RACE reads using MiXCR and keeps one entry per CDR3 protein. The data contain roughly 450,000 distinct CDR3 sequences, roughly 18% of them singletons. The source material was PBMCs or a T cell subset sorted from them (not recorded which). The receptor set was obtained from an adult woman who had mild COVID-19 (a few samples of this study predate the infection). Cell type and time point are not known.

This clonotype was counted many times. J is TRBJ2-7 and V is TRBV12-3 or TRBV12-4; D possibly corresponds to TRBD2 (7 bases). V was trimmed by 3 bases and J by 4 bases, leaving 13 bases between them. The CDR3 has 14 amino acids. This chain's CDR3 is CASSFWGGLYEQYF. CDR3 in DNA: TGTGCCAGCAGTTTTTGGGGGGGGCTTTACGAGCAGTACTTC.

J is TRBJ2-1 and V is TRBV2; TRBD1 aligns across 7 bases. The CDR3 runs to 14 residues. J lost 2 bases, V lost 7 bases, and 5 bases had no gene match. The germline V gene has CDR1 SNHLY and CDR2 FYNNEI. This chain's CDR3 is CASTWDSAYNEQFF. In DNA, the CDR3 is TGTGCCAGCACCTGGGACAGCGCCTACAATGAGCAGTTCTTC.

A note on this clonotype: This may be a read error, as it is one base from a much larger clone. The rearrangement links TRBV5-1 to TRBJ2-7, with 7 nucleotides matching TRBD1. V gave up 4 bases and J gave up 3 bases; unmatched junction bases: 4. In germline, CDR1 is SGHRS, CDR2 YFSETQ. The CDR3 runs to 13 residues. The CDR3 loop reads CASSGPGGYEQYF. The CDR3 coding sequence is TGCGCCAGCAGCGGACCAGGGGGCTACGAGCAGTACTTC.

The genes are TRBV5-4 and TRBJ1-6, with D tentatively TRBD1 (6 bases). The CDR3 sequence is 14 residues long. Germline V gene data show CDR1 as SGHNT and CDR2 as YYREEE (reference sequence). The V end was cut by 3 bases, the J end by 7 bases, with 11 bases between. The CDR3 spells CASSWDIQNSPLHF. Written as DNA, the CDR3 is TGTGCCAGCAGCTGGGACATCCAGAATTCACCCCTCCACTTT.

The genes are TRBV7-9 and TRBJ2-3; no firm D call. Germline values: CDR1 SEHNR, CDR2 FQNEAQ (reference sequence). V was shortened by 5 bases and J by 1 base, with 13 bases between the two germline ends. This CDR3 has 15 residues. CDR3 bases: TGTGCCAGCAGCCTACGCGGAAGCGGCACAGATACGCAGTATTTT. It codes for CASSLRGSGTDTQYF.

V is TRBV9 and J is TRBJ1-6, with D unresolved. Between the trimmed V and J ends, which lost 0 bases and 10 bases, there was a span of 14 bases. This CDR3 spans 15 amino acids. CDR1 is SGDLS and CDR2 is YYNGEE in the germline V gene. For the CDR3, the DNA is TGTGCCAGCAGCGTAGCCCGGTCCCCAAACTCACCCCTCCACTTT. Encoded protein: CASSVARSPNSPLHF.

The sample holds a few counts of this clonotype. The chain recombines TRBV29-1 with TRBJ2-7, with 7 bases that match TRBD1. V lost 3 bases, J lost 3 bases, and 5 bases stayed unmatched. This CDR3 is 13 amino acids long. Germline CDR1 is SQVTM and CDR2 is ANQGSEA. As DNA, the CDR3 is TGCAGCGTTGAGACAGGGAAAAGCTACGAGCAGTACTTC. Its protein is CSVETGKSYEQYF.

This clonotype was recorded a few times. The rearrangement links TRBV7-9 to TRBJ1-1; D not certain. The CDR3 length is 13 residues. The germline CDR1 and CDR2 sequences are SEHNR and FQNEAQ (reference sequence). V lost 2 bases and J lost 4, with 8 bases in between. This CDR3 reads CASSLRTSTEAFF. In DNA form, the CDR3 reads TGTGCCAGCAGCTTACGGACCTCCACTGAAGCTTTCTTT.

This clonotype was observed a handful of times. The CDR3 loop reads CATSTGREGSYEQYF. The CDR3 DNA follows: TGTGCCACCAGCACAGGTCGGGAGGGCTCCTACGAGCAGTACTTC. This chain links TRBV15 with TRBJ2-7, with TRBD2 matching 8 bases. V trimming: 4 bases; J trimming: 0 bases; junction bases outside the gene matches: 5. The germline V gene encodes CDR1 LNHNV and CDR2 YYDKDF (reference sequence). This CDR3 is built from 15 residues. Looking up the rest from reference TRBV15 and TRBJ2-7 gives the full variable domain: DAMVIQNPRYQVTQFGKPVTLSCSQTLNHNVMYWYQQKSSQAPKLLFHYYDKDFNNEADTPDNFQSRRPNTSFCFLDIRSPGLGDTAMYLCATSTGREGSYEQYFGPGTRLTVT.

This clonotype showed up just a few times. CDR3 in DNA: TGCAGTGCTAGAGATCTGGGCAGAGGTTACTACGAGCAGTACTTC. Translation: CSARDLGRGYYEQYF. The V call is TRBV20-1, the J call TRBJ2-7; unclear D gene. The V end was cut by 0 bases, the J end by 3 bases, with 15 bases between. CDR1 and CDR2 (germline): DFQATT, SNEGSKA (reference sequence). The CDR3 runs to 15 residues.

This sequence joins TRBV19 and TRBJ2-4, with a possible D match to TRBD1 (5 bases). CDR3 length: 17 amino acids. Deletions cut 1 base from V and 0 bases from J, with 13 bases between. CDR1 is LNHDA, CDR2 SQIVND, per germline (reference sequence). The CDR3 protein is CASSIVDSRLAKNIQYF. CDR3 bases: TGTGCCAGTAGTATAGTCGACAGCCGATTAGCCAAAAACATTCAGTACTTC.